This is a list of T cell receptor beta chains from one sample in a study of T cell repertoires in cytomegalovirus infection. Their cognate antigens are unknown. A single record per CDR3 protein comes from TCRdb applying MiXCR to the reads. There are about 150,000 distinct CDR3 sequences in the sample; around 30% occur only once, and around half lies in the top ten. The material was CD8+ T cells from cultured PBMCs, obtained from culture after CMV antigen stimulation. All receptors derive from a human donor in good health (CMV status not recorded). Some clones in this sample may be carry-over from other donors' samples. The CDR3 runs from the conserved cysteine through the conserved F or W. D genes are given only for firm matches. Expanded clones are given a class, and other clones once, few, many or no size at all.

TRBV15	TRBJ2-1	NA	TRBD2	TGTGCCACCAGCAGAGTCTGGGCTAGTAGCGGGGGGGCAGATGAGCAGTTCTTC	CATSRVWASSGGADEQFF
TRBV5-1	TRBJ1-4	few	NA	TGCGCCAGCAGCCCGATCCTAAGGAAGGAAAAACTGTTTTTT	CASSPILRKEKLFF
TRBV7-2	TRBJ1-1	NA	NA	TGTGCCAGCAGCCCTTATGCTGTATTGAACACTGAAGCTTTCTTT	CASSPYAVLNTEAFF
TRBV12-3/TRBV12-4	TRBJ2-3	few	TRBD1	TGTGCCAGCAGTTTAGGGACAGGGGGCGATACGCAGTATTTT	CASSLGTGGDTQYF
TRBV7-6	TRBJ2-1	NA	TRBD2	TGTGCCAGCAGCGACGGGACTAGCGGGGGGGCCTACAATGAGCAGTTCTTC	CASSDGTSGGAYNEQFF
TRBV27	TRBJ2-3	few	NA	TGTGCCAGCAGTTTCACCTTAGGAGGCCCGCTCACAGATACGCAGTATTTT	CASSFTLGGPLTDTQYF
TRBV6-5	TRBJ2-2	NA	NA	TGTGCCAGCAGTGACCGTTTAGGACTGACCGGGGAGCTGTTTTTT	CASSDRLGLTGELFF
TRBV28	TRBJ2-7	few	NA	TGTGCCAGCAGCGAACCCGGGGGACCCTACGAGCAGTACTTC	CASSEPGGPYEQYF
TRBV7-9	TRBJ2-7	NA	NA	TGTGCCAACAGCTGGGGTAGCTCCTACGAGCAGTACTTC	CANSWGSSYEQYF
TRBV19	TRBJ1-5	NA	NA	TGTGCCAGTAGTATAGATTGGGGCGCTAGCAATCAGCCCCAGCATTTT	CASSIDWGASNQPQHF
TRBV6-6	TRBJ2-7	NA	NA	TGTGCCAGCACCTTGGGGGGCTGGGGTTACGAGCAGTACTTC	CASTLGGWGYEQYF
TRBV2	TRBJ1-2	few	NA	TGTGCCCGCGGGGACGAAATCTGCGGCTACACCTTC	CARGDEICGYTF
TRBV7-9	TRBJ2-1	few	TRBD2	TGTGCCAGCAGCTTAATTGGACTAGCGGGGGAGCAGTTCTTC	CASSLIGLAGEQFF
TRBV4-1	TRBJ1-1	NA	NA	TGCGCCAGCAGCCAAACAGCGGGACGGATGAACACTGAAGCTTTCTTT	CASSQTAGRMNTEAFF
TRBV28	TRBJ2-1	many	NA	TGTGCCAGCGTTGGGGCCGAACGGACCGAGCAGTTCTTC	CASVGAERTEQFF
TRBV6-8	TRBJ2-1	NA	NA	TGTGCCAGCAGTTACTCGAGCGAAACAGGGGAGGGGTACAATGAGCAGTTCTTC	CASSYSSETGEGYNEQFF
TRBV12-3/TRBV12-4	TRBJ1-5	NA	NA	TGTGCCAGCAGTTTAGTAAGGGGGGGACAGCCCCAGCATTTT	CASSLVRGGQPQHF
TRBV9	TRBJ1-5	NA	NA	TGTGCCAGCAGCGTCGGTTACAATCAGCCCCAGCATTTT	CASSVGYNQPQHF
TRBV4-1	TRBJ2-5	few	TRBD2	TGCGCCAGCAGCCATGGGGGGGCTAGCGGGGCTCAAGAGACCCAGTACTTC	CASSHGGASGAQETQYF
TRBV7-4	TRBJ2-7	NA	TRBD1	TGTGCCAGCAGATCCAGGGGGGAGCAGTACTTC	CASRSRGEQYF
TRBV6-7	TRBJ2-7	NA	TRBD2	TGTGCCAGCAGCCACGCGGGGGGGGGTAACTCCTACGAGCAGTACTTC	CASSHAGGGNSYEQYF
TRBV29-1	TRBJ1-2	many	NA	TGCAGCGTTGAAGATGGAGGGTGGGGGATTGGTGGCTACACCTTC	CSVEDGGWGIGGYTF
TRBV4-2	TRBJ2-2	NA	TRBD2	TGTGCCAGCAGCCGACTAGCGGGGGGGCTGGACGGGGAGCTGGTTTTT	CASSRLAGGLDGELVF
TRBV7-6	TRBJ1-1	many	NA	TGTGCCAGCAGCCTAGAGGCTGAAAACACTGAAGCTTTCTTT	CASSLEAENTEAFF
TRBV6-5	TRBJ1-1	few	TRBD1	TGTGCCAGCAGCTACCCGGGACAGGGTGAAGCTTTCTTT	CASSYPGQGEAFF
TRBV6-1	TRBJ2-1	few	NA	TGTGCCAGCAGCCTAGGGCAGGAGGACTACAATGAGCAGTTCTTC	CASSLGQEDYNEQFF
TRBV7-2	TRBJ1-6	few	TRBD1	TGTGCCAGCAGCCTAAGCCCAATGGGACAGGGGGTTAGCTCCTATAATTCACCCCTCCACTTT	CASSLSPMGQGVSSYNSPLHF
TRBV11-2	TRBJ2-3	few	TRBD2	TGTGCCAGCAGCCTACGGACTAGCGGGGGCCAAAAAAATCATAGCACAGATACGCAGTATTTT	CASSLRTSGGQKNHSTDTQYF
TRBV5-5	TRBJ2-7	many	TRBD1	TGTGCCAGCAGCTTGGGACAGGGTAGGTACGAGCAGTACTTC	CASSLGQGRYEQYF
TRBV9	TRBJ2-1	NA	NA	TGTGCCAGCAGCGTAGAAGGCGTCTACAATGAGCAGTTCTTC	CASSVEGVYNEQFF
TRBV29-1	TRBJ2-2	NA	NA	TGCAGCGTTGGAAGTGGCACCGGGGAGCTGTTTTTT	CSVGSGTGELFF
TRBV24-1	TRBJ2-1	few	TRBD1	TGTGCCACCAGTGATTTGCCGGGGACAGGGTGGGGCAATGAGCAGTTCTTC	CATSDLPGTGWGNEQFF
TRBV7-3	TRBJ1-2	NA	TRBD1	TGTGCCAGCAGCTTAATAGGGGGCGCCTATGGCTACACCTTC	CASSLIGGAYGYTF
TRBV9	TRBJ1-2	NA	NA	TGTGCCAGCAGCGTAGTAGAGTCTAACTATGGCTACACCTTC	CASSVVESNYGYTF
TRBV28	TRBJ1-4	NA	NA	TGTGCCAGCAGAGTTGGGGGGAATGGGGAAAAACTGTTTTTT	CASRVGGNGEKLFF
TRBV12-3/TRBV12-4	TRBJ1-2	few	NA	TGTGCCAGCAGTTTTCGACGACTAATGGGCTATGGCTACACCTTC	CASSFRRLMGYGYTF
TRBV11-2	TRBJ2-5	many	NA	TGTGCCAGCAGGCAGGGTCAGGCGTCCGAAGGGACCCAGTACTTC	CASRQGQASEGTQYF
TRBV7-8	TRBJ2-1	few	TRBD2	TGTGCCAGCAGCGGCCGACTAGCGGGGACGATAGACAATGAGCAGTTCTTC	CASSGRLAGTIDNEQFF
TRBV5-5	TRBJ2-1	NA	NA	TGTGCCAGCAGCGCTGAAGACGATGAGCAGTTCTTC	CASSAEDDEQFF
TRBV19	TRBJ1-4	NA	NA	TGTGCCAGTAGTATACTCCTATCTGGAAAACTGTTTTTT	CASSILLSGKLFF
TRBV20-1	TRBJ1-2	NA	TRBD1	TGCAGCGCTAAGATCCCCAAAGGGGGCGTCTATGGCTACACCTTC	CSAKIPKGGVYGYTF
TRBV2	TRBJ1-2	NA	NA	TGTGCCAGCAGGGGAGCTACCGGGACCGAAACCCAAGCTAACTATGGCTACACCTTC	CASRGATGTETQANYGYTF
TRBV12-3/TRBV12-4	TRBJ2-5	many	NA	TGTGCCAGCAGCCATGGGACAAACGAAGAGACCCAGTACTTC	CASSHGTNEETQYF
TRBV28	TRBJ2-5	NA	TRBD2	TGTGCCAGCAGTACCCAGACTAGCGGGAAAGAGACCCAGTACTTC	CASSTQTSGKETQYF
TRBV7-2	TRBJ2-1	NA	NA	TGTGCCAGCAGCTTATGGCCAGAGCAGTTCTTC	CASSLWPEQFF
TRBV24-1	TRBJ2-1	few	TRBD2	TGTGCCACCAGTGACCCGGGGGATAGCGGGGGGGCGGAGCAGTTCTTC	CATSDPGDSGGAEQFF
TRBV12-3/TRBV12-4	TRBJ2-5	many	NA	TGTGCCAGCAGTTTCTTTCAGTCGGAGGAGACCCAGTACTTC	CASSFFQSEETQYF
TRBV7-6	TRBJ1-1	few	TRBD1	TGTGCCAGCAGCCATAGGCTCGGGACAGGGGGCTTTAACACTGAAGCTTTCTTT	CASSHRLGTGGFNTEAFF
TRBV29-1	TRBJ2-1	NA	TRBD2	TGCAGCTCCAGGGGCGGGGGGGGCTACAATGAGCAGTTCTTC	CSSRGGGGYNEQFF
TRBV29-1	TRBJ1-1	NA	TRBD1	TGCAGCGTTAAACAGGGGGAAATCACTGAAGCTTTCTTT	CSVKQGEITEAFF
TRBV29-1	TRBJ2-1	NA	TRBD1	TGCAGCGTTCGGGGGACAGGAGACTACAATGAGCAGTTCTTC	CSVRGTGDYNEQFF
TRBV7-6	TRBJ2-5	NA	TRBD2	TGTGCCAGCAGCCCCCCTAGCGGGGGGGTAAGACAAGAGACCCAGTACTTC	CASSPPSGGVRQETQYF
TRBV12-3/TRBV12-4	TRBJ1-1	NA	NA	TGTGCCAGCAGTCCGACCTTTGGCTCTGAAGCTTTCTTT	CASSPTFGSEAFF